This passage covers 30 T cell receptor beta chains from one sample sequenced in a study of T cells in Graves' hyperthyroidism and ophthalmopathy. RNA transcripts gave rise to amplified TCR beta CDR3 regions. The HTBI set primed first-round TCR CDR3 RT-PCR. TCRdb analysed the multiplex PCR reads with MiXCR anew, one entry per CDR3 protein. The sample shows about 400,000 distinct CDR3 sequences, about 15% of them seen only once. The sample was blood. The receptors derive from a woman under 40 with Graves' hyperthyroidism.

In this sample, this clonotype turned up many times. The chain recombines TRBV7-8 with TRBJ1-1, with 7 bases lining up with TRBD1. Germline values: CDR1 SGHVS, CDR2 FQNEAQ. The junction had 3 bases not matched to a gene; V was cut back by 0 bases and J by 2 bases. The CDR3 has 15 residues. Written as DNA, the CDR3 is TGTGCCAGCAGCTTAGCGGGAGGGGGCAACACTGAAGCTTTCTTT. Protein product: CASSLAGGGNTEAFF.

This clonotype was recorded a few times. The V call is TRBV30, the J call TRBJ1-3; D is undetermined. Germline CDR1 GTSNPN, CDR2 SVGIG (reference sequence). Between the trimmed V and J ends, which lost 0 bases and 0 bases, there was a span of 9 bases. This CDR3 region has 15 residues. Here the CDR3 reads CAWSVREHSGNTIYF. CDR3 DNA: TGTGCCTGGAGTGTACGGGAACACTCTGGAAACACCATATATTTT. Looking up the rest from reference TRBV30 and TRBJ1-3 gives the full variable domain: SQTIHQWPATLVQPVGSPLSLECTVEGTSNPNLYWYRQAAGRGLQLLFYSVGIGQISSEVPQNLSASRPQDRQFILSSKKLLLSDSGFYLCAWSVREHSGNTIYFGEGSWLTVV.

This clonotype was counted at least ten times. CDR3 loop: CASSRTSGGGNEQFF. CDR3 nucleotide sequence: TGTGCCAGCAGCAGGACTAGCGGGGGCGGGAATGAGCAGTTCTTC. This chain uses TRBV7-9 with TRBJ2-1, with 13 bases lining up with TRBD2. Per the germline V gene, CDR1 is SEHNR and CDR2 is FQNEAQ (reference sequence). Unmatched junction bases numbered 5, after V lost 5 bases and J lost 7 bases. This CDR3 is built from 15 residues.

This clonotype has at least ten counts. The chain links TRBV5-5 to TRBJ1-2, with D possibly being TRBD1 (5 bases). The CDR3 covers 14 residues. The V gene's germline CDR1 is SGHKS and CDR2 YYEKEE (reference sequence). V lost 0 bases to trimming and J lost 7 bases, with 13 bases between them. The CDR3 region has the DNA TGTGCCAGCAGCTTGGCAGGTCCGGGGGGTGGCTACACCTTC. Amino acids: CASSLAGPGGGYTF. Full variable domain (remainder filled in from reference TRBV5-5 and TRBJ1-2): DAGVTQSPTHLIKTRGQQVTLRCSPISGHKSVSWYQQVLGQGPQFIFQYYEKEERGRGNFPDRFSARQFPNYSSELNVNALLLGDSALYLCASSLAGPGGGYTFGSGTRLTVV.

This clonotype has at least ten counts. The V gene is TRBV11-2, the J gene TRBJ1-3; 9 bases match TRBD1. V was pared by 2 bases and J by 4 bases, with 12 bases of the junction left unmatched. This CDR3 has 18 amino acids. CDR1 is SGHAT and CDR2 is FQNNGV in the germline V gene. CDR3 region: CASSLPVLQGAFGNTIYF. CDR3 bases: TGTGCCAGCAGCTTACCGGTGTTACAGGGGGCGTTCGGAAACACCATATATTTT.

The rearrangement uses TRBV19 and TRBJ1-5, with a weak D call TRBD1 (6 bases). V was clipped by 6 bases and J by 2 bases, with 14 bases between them. Germline loops: CDR1 LNHDA, CDR2 SQIVND (reference sequence). This CDR3 region has 15 residues. The CDR3 here is CASRSGGYGNQPQHF. CDR3 in DNA: TGTGCCAGTAGGTCCGGGGGCTATGGCAATCAGCCCCAGCATTTT. Full variable domain (outside the CDR3, taken from reference TRBV19 and TRBJ1-5): DGGITQSPKYLFRKEGQNVTLSCEQNLNHDAMYWYRQDPGQGLRLIYYSQIVNDFQKGDIAEGYSVSREKKESFPLTVTSAQKNPTAFYLCASRSGGYGNQPQHFGDGTRLSIL.

The chain joins TRBV7-9 to TRBJ2-1; 14 nucleotides agree with TRBD2. Germline assignment: CDR1 SEHNR and CDR2 FQNEAQ (reference sequence). The CDR3 has 15 residues. J lost 8 bases, V lost 6 bases, and 6 bases had no gene match. CDR3 in amino acids: CASRGTSGSSHEQFF. DNA of the CDR3: TGTGCCAGCAGAGGGACTAGCGGGAGTAGTCATGAGCAGTTCTTC.

The table lists this clonotype with many counts. J is TRBJ2-6 and V is TRBV7-2; no clear D gene. The CDR3 contains 15 residues. Trimming removed 1 base at V and 5 bases at J, with 9 bases between. Germline V lookup: CDR1 SGHTA, CDR2 FQGNSA. The CDR3 nucleotides read TGTGCCAGCAGCTTAGATGTCCTTCGGGCCAACGTCCTGACTTTC. Translation: CASSLDVLRANVLTF.

This clonotype showed up many times. This sequence joins TRBV30 and TRBJ1-1; no firm D call. Deletions cut 5 bases from V and 1 base from J, with 11 bases between. CDR3 length equals 13 residues. Germline V gene data show CDR1 as GTSNPN and CDR2 as SVGIG (reference sequence). Here the CDR3 reads CAWFSIGNTEAFF. The CDR3, as DNA: TGTGCCTGGTTTTCCATTGGGAACACTGAAGCTTTCTTT.

This clonotype was seen only a few times. The conserved phenylalanine or tryptophan normally closing the CDR3 is absent here, so this likely arose from a read error. The chain recombines TRBV11-2 with TRBJ2-7; D remains unclear. The V and J ends lost 4 bases and 0 bases respectively, with 4 bases between them. The V gene's germline CDR1 is SGHAT and CDR2 FQNNGV. This CDR3 is 12 amino acids long. CDR3 sequence (DNA): TGTGCCAGCAGCTCCTCCTCCTACGAGCAGTACCTC. The encoded protein is CASSSSSYEQYL.

This clonotype was counted many times. The genes are TRBV6-1 and TRBJ2-3; TRBD1 agrees at 7 bases. V trimming: 10 bases; J trimming: 3 bases; junction bases outside the gene matches: 7. The CDR3 is 13 amino acids. Germline CDR1 MNHNS, CDR2 SASEGT. CDR3 sequence: CATCLDRTDTQYF. CDR3 nucleotide sequence: TGTGCCACCTGCCTGGACAGGACAGATACGCAGTATTTT.

V is TRBV2 and J is TRBJ1-4; possible D gene TRBD1, 6 bases. Germline V gene data show CDR1 as SNHLY and CDR2 as FYNNEI. CDR3 length: 15 residues. Trimming shortened V by 6 bases and J by 5 bases, and 16 bases separated the two germline ends. This CDR3 reads CASRVQGSGNEKLFF. CDR3 DNA: TGTGCCAGCAGAGTTCAGGGGTCCGGGAATGAAAAACTGTTTTTT.

The table lists this clonotype with many counts. The chain has TRBV9 and TRBJ2-7, with TRBD1 matching over 8 bases. The V gene's germline CDR1 is SGDLS and CDR2 YYNGEE. The CDR3 is 14 residues long. V lost 3 bases, J lost 4 bases, and 6 bases stayed unmatched. CDR3 sequence (DNA): TGTGCCAGCAGCGCCGGGACAGGAGATTACGAGCAGTACTTC. This sequence encodes CASSAGTGDYEQYF.

A few counts support this clonotype. J is TRBJ2-7 and V is TRBV5-1, with 11 bases that match TRBD2. This CDR3 spans 15 amino acids. Germline lookup yields CDR1 SGHRS and CDR2 YFSETQ. The J segment lost 3 bases and the V segment lost 4 bases, leaving 6 bases of the junction unmatched. Here the CDR3 DNA reads TGCGCCAGCAGCCGACCGGGACTAGCGGTCTACGAGCAGTACTTC. Translated: CASSRPGLAVYEQYF. The variable domain in full, completed from reference TRBV5-1 and TRBJ2-7, reads KAGVTQTPRYLIKTRGQQVTLSCSPISGHRSVSWYQQTPGQGLQFLFEYFSETQRNKGNFPGRFSGRQFSNSRSEMNVSTLELGDSALYLCASSRPGLAVYEQYFGPGTRLTVT.

This clonotype was counted a few times. The rearrangement joins TRBV5-5 to TRBJ2-2; D may match TRBD1 or TRBD2 (6 bases each). From germline, CDR1 is SGHKS and CDR2 YYEKEE (reference sequence). V was trimmed by 0 bases and J by 6 bases, leaving 15 bases between them. The CDR3 has 16 amino acids. The CDR3 bases are TGTGCCAGCAGCTTGGCCCCTGGGGGGCAATCCGGGGAGCTGTTTTTT. It encodes CASSLAPGGQSGELFF.

This clonotype was counted between two and nine times. V and J are TRBV19 and TRBJ2-5, with 9 bases that match TRBD2. This CDR3 contains 16 residues. From germline, CDR1 is LNHDA and CDR2 SQIVND (reference sequence). With 4 bases clipped from V and 1 base from J, the junction kept 7 bases outside the gene matches. This CDR3 is CASSRSAGGSQETQYF. The CDR3, as DNA: TGTGCCAGTAGTAGGTCCGCGGGAGGGTCCCAAGAGACCCAGTACTTC.

Many counts were recorded for this clonotype. The J gene is TRBJ2-1, the V gene TRBV5-6; TRBD1 matches 7 bases. The CDR3 runs 14 residues. Per germline, CDR1 SGHDT and CDR2 YYEEEE. With 2 bases clipped from V and 3 bases from J, the junction kept 2 bases outside the gene matches. CDR3 residues: CASSFDRDYNEQFF. CDR3 nucleotides: TGTGCCAGCAGCTTTGACAGGGACTACAATGAGCAGTTCTTC.

This clonotype occurred many times. V is TRBV7-8 and J is TRBJ2-7, with 8 bases lining up with TRBD2. The CDR3 contains 15 residues. CDR1 is SGHVS and CDR2 is FQNEAQ in the germline V gene. Trimming at V came to 3 bases and at J to 4 bases, leaving 8 bases not matched to a gene. CDR3 sequence reads: CASSFGRGYGYEQYF. DNA for the CDR3: TGTGCCAGCAGCTTCGGGAGGGGGTATGGGTACGAGCAGTACTTC.

This clonotype has at least ten counts. The chain combines TRBV20-1 with TRBJ2-7; the D is unclear. Per the germline V gene, CDR1 is DFQATT and CDR2 is SNEGSKA (reference sequence). This CDR3 comprises 13 residues. The V end lost 3 bases, the J end lost 0 bases, and 9 bases lay between the germline ends. The CDR3 sequence is CSARRPSSYEQYF. DNA of the CDR3: TGCAGTGCTAGGCGACCGAGCTCCTACGAGCAGTACTTC.

This clonotype was recorded a few times. The chain combines TRBV2 with TRBJ2-1, with D unresolved. V was trimmed by 3 bases and J by 12 bases, leaving 15 bases between them. The CDR3 is 13 residues long. The V gene's germline CDR1 is SNHLY and CDR2 FYNNEI. Here the CDR3 reads CASSDARNSPQFF. CDR3 in DNA: TGTGCCAGCAGTGATGCCAGGAACTCCCCGCAGTTCTTC.

This clonotype was seen a few times. The V call is TRBV14, the J call TRBJ2-5; TRBD2 matches at 11 bases. The CDR3 has 15 amino acids. Trimming removed 3 bases from V and 4 bases from J; junction bases left unmatched: 4. The germline gives CDR1 SGHDN, CDR2 FVKESK. CDR3 nucleotide sequence: TGTGCCAGCAGCCACATACTAGCGGGAGCAGAGACCCAGTACTTC. Its translation: CASSHILAGAETQYF.

In its sample, this clonotype was seen a few times. CDR3 amino acids: CSVVLAGGPEDTQYF. The CDR3 nucleotides read TGCAGCGTCGTACTAGCGGGAGGGCCTGAAGATACGCAGTATTTT. The genes are TRBV29-1 and TRBJ2-3; 13 bases are shared with TRBD2. V dropped 6 bases and J dropped 5; count of bases not matched to a gene: 8. Germline CDR1 and CDR2: SQVTM and ANQGSEA. CDR3 size: 15 residues.

The chain couples TRBV25-1 to TRBJ1-6; 7 bases are shared with TRBD1. Germline V gene lookup returns CDR1 MGHDK and CDR2 SYGVNS. The J segment lost 1 base and the V segment lost 4 bases, leaving 10 bases of the junction unmatched. The CDR3 extends over 18 amino acids. CDR3 coding DNA: TGTGCCAGCAGTGCCCGGCCGACAGGGCGTTCCTATAATTCACCCCTCCACTTT. This translates into CASSARPTGRSYNSPLHF.

This clonotype was seen more than once but under ten times. The junction does not match germline at one end; this may be a read error. The V and J genes are TRBV6-1 and TRBJ2-5; no reliable D call. The CDR3 is 11 amino acids. In germline, CDR1 is MNHNS, CDR2 SASEGT. As DNA, the CDR3 is TGTGCCAGCAATGAACCGGGGACCCAGTACTTC. Amino acids: CASNEPGTQYF.

In its sample, this clonotype was seen many times. The chain has TRBV20-1 and TRBJ2-3; 13 bases fit TRBD2. In germline, CDR1 is DFQATT, CDR2 SNEGSKA (reference sequence). The CDR3 consists of 17 residues. V lost 1 base, J lost 0 bases, and 4 bases stayed unmatched. The CDR3, as DNA: TGCAGTGCTAGAGGGACTAGCGGGAGTGGGAGCACAGATACGCAGTATTTT. Translating it yields CSARGTSGSGSTDTQYF.

Of note for this clonotype: A read error may explain this, as a much larger clone is one base away. This chain uses TRBV28 with TRBJ1-2; D might be TRBD1 (5 bases). Germline V gene data show CDR1 as MDHEN and CDR2 as SYDVKM. CDR3 size: 12 residues. CDR3 loop: CASLNQGYGCTF. CDR3 DNA: TGTGCCAGCTTGAATCAGGGCTATGGCTGCACCTTC.

This clonotype was counted ten times or more. The chain uses TRBV18 and TRBJ2-1; unclear D gene. The CDR3 length is 15 residues. V dropped 4 bases and J dropped 3 bases, with 13 bases sitting between them. CDR1 and CDR2 from the germline V gene are KGHSH and LQKENI. The CDR3 DNA follows: TGTGCCAGCTCACTAATAGACAATGACTACAATGAGCAGTTCTTC. It yields the protein CASSLIDNDYNEQFF.

This clonotype was seen many times. This chain uses TRBV11-3 with TRBJ1-1; D remains unclear. CDR1 and CDR2 (germline): SGHNT, YENEEA. This CDR3 comprises 13 residues. V lost 0 bases, J lost 4 bases, and 6 bases lay in between. CDR3 protein: CASSLEETTEAFF. The CDR3 DNA reads as TGTGCCAGCAGCTTAGAGGAGACCACTGAAGCTTTCTTT.

This clonotype was recorded only once. The chain has TRBV7-2 and TRBJ1-4; the D gene is possibly TRBD1 (5 bases). Germline V gene data show CDR1 as SGHTA and CDR2 as FQGNSA. V gave up 1 base and J gave up 7 bases, with 13 bases separating them. CDR3 length: 15 amino acids. The CDR3 DNA reads TGTGCCAGCAGCTTAGTCGGCAGGGTGGGTGAAAAACTGTTTTTT. Translated, it gives CASSLVGRVGEKLFF. Variable domain in full (rest from reference TRBV7-2 and TRBJ1-4): GAGVSQSPSNKVTEKGKDVELRCDPISGHTALYWYRQSLGQGLEFLIYFQGNSAPDKSGLPSDRFSAERTGGSVSTLTIQRTQQEDSAVYLCASSLVGRVGEKLFFGSGTQLSVL.

The chain has TRBV19 and TRBJ1-5; 7 positions agree with TRBD1. The germline gives CDR1 LNHDA, CDR2 SQIVND (reference sequence). The CDR3 contains 14 residues. With V trimmed by 8 bases and J by 4 bases, 8 bases remained unmatched. The CDR3 loop is CASEPGQPNQPQHF. The DNA of the CDR3 is TGTGCCAGTGAGCCGGGACAGCCAAATCAGCCCCAGCATTTT.